The following is a T cell receptor beta chain sequence with its context. The data stem from a study of cytomegalovirus exposure and HLA in healthy donors. Primers for the PCR totalled 60 Vbeta and 13 Jbeta. TCRdb keeps only in-frame clones here, not all; method: immunoSEQ multiplex PCR. The record lists about 77,000 clones, of which the ten most abundant hold roughly 15%. V gave up 3 bases and J gave up 1 base, with 6 bases separating them. The CDR3 has 13 amino acids. Per germline, CDR1 SGHAT and CDR2 FQNNGV. The sample taken for sequencing was PBMCs. This TCR derives from a man aged 50-60 years in good health and CMV-seropositive. This chain joins TRBV11-2 and TRBJ2-5; no reliable D call. The CDR3 nucleotides are TGTGCCAGCAGCTTTACAGCCCAAGAGACCCAGTACTTC. Its translation is CASSFTAQETQYF.